The 32 T cell receptor beta chains in this list originate from one sample, sequenced in a study of T-cell reconstitution after alpha-beta-depleted transplantation in children. Unique molecular identifiers were used in preparing the TCRbeta library. TCRdb reprocessed the PCR reads with MiXCR, giving one entry per CDR3 protein. The repertoire consists of about 350,000 distinct CDR3 sequences, with 15% to 20% occurring once and the leading ten covering 35% to 50%. Sequencing was performed on PBMCs, mostly from graft donor cells, taken 360 days after TCRalphabeta/CD19-depleted stem cell transplant. The receptors stem from a male patient aged 2 to 9 who had a stem cell transplant for acute lymphoblastic leukemia, so the T cells may come from the graft donor.

This clonotype was seen a few times. The rearrangement links TRBV7-9 to TRBJ2-3, with D perhaps matching TRBD1 (5 bases). Trimming cost V 0 bases and J 6 bases, with 10 bases left between them. CDR3 length equals 14 residues. CDR1 and CDR2 (germline): SEHNR, FQNEAQ (reference sequence). The DNA of the CDR3 is TGTGCCAGCAGCTTAGCCCAGGGCAGGGATACGCAGTATTTT. Translated: CASSLAQGRDTQYF.

V gene TRBV3-1 combines with J gene TRBJ2-7; D is possibly TRBD1 (7 bases). Trimming cost V 1 base and J 3 bases, with 13 bases left between them. Germline V gene sequence: CDR1 LGHDT, CDR2 YNNKEL (reference sequence). The CDR3 sequence is 15 residues long. This CDR3 reads CASSQGQGGFYEQYF. CDR3 bases: TGTGCCAGCAGCCAAGGCCAGGGGGGCTTCTACGAGCAGTACTTC.

V and J are TRBV7-6 and TRBJ1-1, with D unresolved. Germline-derived CDR1 and CDR2 are SGHVS and FNYEAQ. There are 17 residues in the CDR3. Trimming removed 1 base at V and 7 bases at J, with 22 bases between. The CDR3 region is CASSLGNSGERANEAFF. The CDR3 DNA reads TGTGCCAGCAGCTTAGGTAATAGCGGTGAGAGGGCTAATGAAGCTTTCTTT.

This clonotype has only a few counts. The chain employs TRBV3-1 and TRBJ2-1, with 9 bases aligning to TRBD2. CDR1 is LGHDT and CDR2 is YNNKEL in the germline V gene (reference sequence). The CDR3 runs to 15 residues. Trimming cost V 2 bases and J 6 bases; bases outside gene matches: 5. CDR3 bases: TGTGCCAGCAGCCAAATGGCTAGCGGGATCAATGAGCAGTTCTTC. Amino acid sequence: CASSQMASGINEQFF.

In this sample, this clonotype turned up a few times. V gene TRBV28 combines with J gene TRBJ2-7; D is undetermined. Trimming took off 1 base at V and 3 bases at J, with 7 bases between the two ends. The germline V gene has CDR1 MDHEN and CDR2 SYDVKM. This CDR3 region has 13 residues. The CDR3 coding sequence is TGTGCCAGCAGTTTATCCACGGTCTACGAGCAGTACTTC. Residues: CASSLSTVYEQYF. The variable domain in full, completed from reference TRBV28 and TRBJ2-7, reads DVKVTQSSRYLVKRTGEKVFLECVQDMDHENMFWYRQDPGLGLRLIYFSYDVKMKEKGDIPEGYSVSREKKERFSLILESASTNQTSMYLCASSLSTVYEQYFGPGTRLTVT.

This chain connects TRBV15 to TRBJ1-1, with D hard to call. This CDR3 contains 17 residues. Germline CDR1 is LNHNV and CDR2 is YYDKDF (reference sequence). The ends were cut back, 0 bases at V and 2 bases at J, with 16 bases in the middle. CDR3 residues: CATSREVTWEGNTEAFF. The CDR3 bases are TGTGCCACCAGCAGAGAGGTGACCTGGGAGGGAAACACTGAAGCTTTCTTT.

The chain employs TRBV7-9 and TRBJ2-7; a possible D gene is TRBD2 (7 bases). Germline V gives CDR1 SEHNR, CDR2 FQNEAQ (reference sequence). V lost 7 bases, J lost 6 bases, and 16 bases lay in between. The CDR3 is 13 residues long. The CDR3 region is CASTSRGAGEQYF. As DNA, the CDR3 is TGTGCCAGCACCTCACGGGGGGCAGGCGAGCAGTACTTC.

V is TRBV4-3 and J is TRBJ2-7, with D maybe TRBD1 (6 bases). This CDR3 is 13 amino acids long. Per germline, CDR1 LGHNA and CDR2 YSLEER. Trimming pared 0 bases from V and 7 bases from J, leaving 10 bases between. The CDR3 loop is CASSQEVTGEQYF. DNA for the CDR3: TGCGCCAGCAGCCAAGAGGTTACAGGGGAGCAGTACTTC.

V gene TRBV3-1 combines with J gene TRBJ2-2, with D unresolved. Germline CDR1 and CDR2: LGHDT and YNNKEL (reference sequence). Deletions cut 3 bases from V and 6 bases from J, with 11 bases between. CDR3 length: 14 amino acids. The CDR3 spells CASSQAQTPGELFF. CDR3 coding DNA: TGTGCCAGCAGCCAGGCCCAGACCCCCGGGGAGCTGTTTTTT.

The V call is TRBV12-3 or TRBV12-4, the J call TRBJ2-3, with 8 nucleotides matching TRBD2. The length of the CDR3 is 13 residues. V was clipped by 7 bases and J by 8 bases; unmatched bases: 8. CDR3 DNA sequence: TGTGCCAGCAAGGGACTAGAGAGCGGTACGCAGTATTTT. Amino acids: CASKGLESGTQYF.

This clonotype was counted a few times. V usage is TRBV5-1 and J usage is TRBJ2-3; D not resolved. The CDR3 length is 13 residues. The V and J ends lost 0 bases and 5 bases respectively, with 7 bases between them. CDR1 and CDR2 (germline): SGHRS, YFSETQ. The CDR3 DNA is TGCGCCAGCAGCTTGGATTTGGGAGATACGCAGTATTTT. Its translation: CASSLDLGDTQYF.

The V and J genes are TRBV5-6 and TRBJ2-7; no reliable D call. V dropped 2 bases and J dropped 1 base, with 10 bases sitting between them. In germline, CDR1 is SGHDT, CDR2 YYEEEE. The CDR3 contains 14 residues. The CDR3 loop is CASSFVGTSYEQYF. CDR3 sequence (DNA): TGTGCCAGCAGCTTCGTCGGCACTTCCTACGAGCAGTACTTC.

There are many counts of this clonotype. This sequence joins TRBV5-6 and TRBJ2-2; no reliable D call. The CDR3 loop spans 13 amino acids. Between the trimmed V and J ends, which lost 2 bases and 1 base, there was a span of 3 bases. Germline CDR1 SGHDT, CDR2 YYEEEE. CDR3 in DNA: TGTGCCAGCAGCTTAATGAACACCGGGGAGCTGTTTTTT. This encodes CASSLMNTGELFF. Drawing the rest from reference TRBV5-6 and TRBJ2-2, the complete variable domain is DAGVTQSPTHLIKTRGQQVTLRCSPKSGHDTVSWYQQALGQGPQFIFQYYEEEERQRGNFPDRFSGHQFPNYSSELNVNALLLGDSALYLCASSLMNTGELFFGEGSRLTVL.

The chain uses TRBV5-1 and TRBJ2-7, with D maybe TRBD1 (6 bases). The V gene lost 3 bases and the J gene lost 3 bases, with 13 bases spanning the gap. Germline V gene lookup returns CDR1 SGHRS and CDR2 YFSETQ. The CDR3 totals 14 residues. The CDR3 here is CASSWTVSGYEQYF. The CDR3 bases are TGCGCCAGCAGCTGGACAGTTTCCGGCTACGAGCAGTACTTC.

The rearrangement links TRBV7-9 to TRBJ2-1; TRBD2 matches 8 bases. Germline V gene sequence: CDR1 SEHNR, CDR2 FQNEAQ (reference sequence). CDR3 size: 15 residues. Losses at the gene ends were 4 bases for V and 2 bases for J; bases not matched to a gene: 4. The CDR3 region has the DNA TGTGCCAGCAGCTACACTAGCGGCGCCTACAATGAGCAGTTCTTC. Translation gives CASSYTSGAYNEQFF.

This clonotype occurred a few times. V usage is TRBV5-1 and J usage is TRBJ2-1; possibly TRBD2 for D (5 bases). CDR3 length equals 13 residues. Germline CDR1 and CDR2: SGHRS and YFSETQ. V gave up 4 bases and J gave up 6 bases, with 11 bases separating them. DNA of the CDR3: TGCGCCAGCAGCCTCCCTGAGGGCAATGAGCAGTTCTTC. It translates to CASSLPEGNEQFF.

This clonotype appeared many times. The chain combines TRBV6-2 or TRBV6-3 with TRBJ2-1; 7 nucleotides align to TRBD2. This CDR3 region has 14 residues. Per the germline V gene, CDR1 is MNHEY and CDR2 is SVGEGT. The trim removed 2 bases at V and 5 bases at J, leaving 3 bases unmatched. The CDR3 DNA reads as TGTGCCAGCAGTTACCTGGGGAGGGACAATGAGCAGTTCTTC. Its protein product is CASSYLGRDNEQFF.

The rearrangement uses TRBV11-2 and TRBJ1-6; maybe TRBD1 (6 bases). Germline V gene sequence: CDR1 SGHAT, CDR2 FQNNGV. The CDR3 spans 15 residues. With 5 bases removed from V and 7 bases from J, the gap between germline ends came to 15 bases. This CDR3 is CASSPPQGLNSPLHF. CDR3 DNA: TGTGCCAGCAGCCCGCCCCAGGGGTTGAATTCACCCCTCCACTTT.

This clonotype has a handful of counts. The chain employs TRBV12-5 and TRBJ2-4; D gene ambiguous. The germline CDR1 and CDR2 sequences are LGHNT and FRNRAP. V gave up 2 bases and J gave up 0 bases, with 8 bases separating them. CDR3 length: 15 residues. The CDR3 DNA sequence: TGTGCTAGTGGTTTGTGGGGTCTAGCCAAAAACATTCAGTACTTC. Translation gives CASGLWGLAKNIQYF. Drawing the rest from reference TRBV12-5 and TRBJ2-4, the complete variable domain is DARVTQTPRHKVTEMGQEVTMRCQPILGHNTVFWYRQTMMQGLELLAYFRNRAPLDDSGMPKDRFSAEMPDATLATLKIQPSEPRDSAVYFCASGLWGLAKNIQYFGAGTRLSVL.

The J gene is TRBJ1-6, the V gene TRBV6-5; D unclear. The germline V and J ends were trimmed by 6 bases and 15 bases, with 12 bases remaining between them. CDR3 length: 11 amino acids. The germline V gene encodes CDR1 MNHEY and CDR2 SVGAGI. CDR3 sequence (DNA): TGTGCCAGCAGCCCCGGCCTAGGCCTCCACTTT. This translates into CASSPGLGLHF.

This clonotype has a count of ten or more. The genes are TRBV2 and TRBJ2-1; no definite D call. This CDR3 is built from 13 residues. V dropped 6 bases and J dropped 8 bases, with 14 bases sitting between them. The germline gives CDR1 SNHLY, CDR2 FYNNEI. The CDR3 protein is CASSSRTWDEQFF. The CDR3 DNA sequence: TGTGCCAGCAGCTCCCGAACTTGGGATGAGCAGTTCTTC.

This clonotype was picked up a small number of times. The chain couples TRBV11-2 to TRBJ2-1; the D gene is possibly TRBD2 (5 bases). There are 17 residues in the CDR3. Trimming took off 5 bases at V and 0 bases at J, with 17 bases between the two ends. The germline V gene encodes CDR1 SGHAT and CDR2 FQNNGV. CDR3 amino acids: CASSATEVGVSYNEQFF. The CDR3 DNA reads TGTGCCAGCAGCGCTACGGAGGTGGGAGTCTCCTACAATGAGCAGTTCTTC.

The rearrangement links TRBV7-3 to TRBJ2-2; D possibly corresponds to TRBD1 (5 bases). This CDR3 comprises 15 residues. V dropped 3 bases and J dropped 3 bases, with 11 bases sitting between them. Looked up from germline, CDR1 is SGHTA and CDR2 is FQGTGA. CDR3 sequence: CASSLGQGDTGELFF. CDR3 nucleotides: TGTGCCAGCAGCTTGGGTCAGGGTGACACCGGGGAGCTGTTTTTT.

The gene calls are TRBV2 and TRBJ2-1; 8 positions agree with TRBD2. Trimming removed 4 bases from V and 0 bases from J; junction bases left unmatched: 8. In germline, CDR1 is SNHLY, CDR2 FYNNEI. There are 17 residues in the CDR3. The CDR3 nucleotides read TGTGCCAGCAGTGGGGTGTCACTAGCGGACTCCTACAATGAGCAGTTCTTC. It translates to CASSGVSLADSYNEQFF.

V is TRBV28 and J is TRBJ1-5; D uncertain. CDR3 length equals 14 residues. The germline V and J ends were trimmed by 3 bases and 2 bases, with 8 bases remaining between them. Germline V CDR1 and CDR2: MDHEN, SYDVKM. CDR3 sequence reads: CASSFLLGNQPQHF. CDR3 sequence (DNA): TGTGCCAGCAGTTTCCTACTAGGCAATCAGCCCCAGCATTTT.

The chain couples TRBV29-1 to TRBJ1-2; D is undetermined. Trimming took off 5 bases at V and 3 bases at J, with 10 bases between the two ends. In germline, CDR1 is SQVTM, CDR2 ANQGSEA. The CDR3 consists of 12 residues. CDR3 bases: TGCAGCGTTCGGACGGGGTACTATGGCTACACCTTC. The encoded protein is CSVRTGYYGYTF.

This clonotype has a single count. The chain recombines TRBV28 with TRBJ2-3; the D is unclear. Trimming took off 2 bases at V and 7 bases at J, with 16 bases between the two ends. Germline V lookup: CDR1 MDHEN, CDR2 SYDVKM. The CDR3 contains 15 residues. This CDR3 is CASSLPWVSANTQYF. CDR3 nucleotide sequence: TGTGCCAGCAGTTTACCTTGGGTGAGCGCAAATACGCAGTATTTT.

V gene TRBV21-1 combines with J gene TRBJ1-1; the D segment call TRBD1 is taken from the table without a DNA check. TRBV21-1 is a pseudogene segment. CDR3 length: 19 amino acids. As DNA, the CDR3 is TGTGCCAGCAGCTGGCCGGGACAGTTCATGTTCAGGATGAACACTGAAGCTTTCTTT. Translating gives CASSWPGQFMFRMNTEAFF.

This clonotype was recorded many times. The chain recombines TRBV28 with TRBJ2-1, with D tentatively TRBD2 (5 bases). The CDR3 totals 12 residues. Germline lookup yields CDR1 MDHEN and CDR2 SYDVKM. Between the trimmed V and J ends, which lost 8 bases and 3 bases, there was a span of 8 bases. The CDR3 nucleotides are TGTGCCAGCGGCGACTACTACAATGAGCAGTTCTTC. It specifies CASGDYYNEQFF.

This clonotype was seen only a few times. The chain recombines TRBV29-1 with TRBJ2-2; possible D gene TRBD1, 5 bases. CDR3 length equals 13 residues. Germline V gene data show CDR1 as SQVTM and CDR2 as ANQGSEA. V was shortened by 2 bases and J by 6 bases, with 10 bases between the two germline ends. CDR3 in DNA: TGCAGCGTTGAACAGGGTTGGTCCGGGGAGCTGTTTTTT. Translation gives CSVEQGWSGELFF.

The table lists this clonotype with a few counts. This sequence joins TRBV28 and TRBJ2-7; TRBD2 agrees at 10 bases. V gave up 3 bases and J gave up 5 bases; unmatched junction bases: 4. This CDR3 has 14 amino acids. Germline V gives CDR1 MDHEN, CDR2 SYDVKM. The DNA of the CDR3 is TGTGCCAGCAGTTTGCCTAGCGGGAGCCACGAGCAGTACTTC. It codes for CASSLPSGSHEQYF.

The sample holds many counts of this clonotype. The gene calls are TRBV12-3 or TRBV12-4 and TRBJ1-5; TRBD1 agrees at 8 bases. The CDR3 spans 16 residues. With 4 bases clipped from V and 2 bases from J, the junction kept 7 bases outside the gene matches. The CDR3 DNA sequence: TGTGCCAGCAGTTCTGACCAGGGGGCCCGCAATCAGCCCCAGCATTTT. This gives the protein CASSSDQGARNQPQHF.